The 30 T cell receptor beta chains below all came from one sample that was sequenced in a study of blood T cell repertoires in COVID-19 (dated by TCRdb to 2018 to 2020). Libraries were built with the immunoSEQ multiplex PCR assay. Entries here come from immuneACCESS through TCRdb and include only in-frame sequences with V and J called. Some clones fail to appear in such tables; in the studies checked, an unresolved V gene covers under half of the shortfall, and the cause of the remainder is unknown. For this sample the table gives hundreds of thousands of clones, of which about 90% were detected only once. Around 9% of the sample goes to the ten largest clones. The sample was PBMCs or T cells enriched from blood (not recorded which). All receptors come from a young woman who had recovered from COVID-19.

The V call is TRBV5-4, the J call TRBJ1-1; possible D gene TRBD1, 6 bases. Germline CDR1 is SGHNT and CDR2 is YYREEE (reference sequence). The CDR3 is made up of 13 amino acids. Trimming took 3 bases from V and 2 from J, leaving 8 bases between them. The CDR3 DNA follows: TGTGCCAGCAGCTCGACAGGTAACACTGAAGCTTTCTTT. Its protein is CASSSTGNTEAFF.

The V and J genes are TRBV21-1 and TRBJ2-7; the table names TRBD2, a call not compared with the DNA. TRBV21-1 is a listed pseudogene. This CDR3 region has 20 residues. CDR3 nucleotides: TGTGCCAGCAGCCCCCACCAAGGACTAGCGGGAGGGCAGACTCTTCCCGAGCAGTACTTC. Translated, it gives CASSPHQGLAGGQTLPEQYF.

The gene calls are TRBV7-9 and TRBJ1-4; the D gene is possibly TRBD1 (6 bases). Trimming left V 2 bases short and J 7 bases short, with 11 bases between. This CDR3 has 14 amino acids. Germline CDR1 is SEHNR and CDR2 is FQNEAQ (reference sequence). The CDR3 sequence is CASSLLGAGEKLFF. In DNA form, the CDR3 reads TGTGCCAGCAGCTTACTGGGGGCAGGTGAAAAACTGTTTTTT.

This clone showed up just once. V and J are TRBV5-1 and TRBJ2-3, with TRBD2 as a possible D gene (6 bases). The CDR3 runs to 16 residues. Deletions cut 0 bases from V and 1 base from J, with 12 bases between. Germline CDR1 and CDR2: SGHRS and YFSETQ. The CDR3, as DNA: TGCGCCAGCAGCTTGGCCGTGGGGGAGGGCACAGATACGCAGTATTTT. It translates to CASSLAVGEGTDTQYF.

The rearrangement links TRBV15 to TRBJ1-1; D gene ambiguous. The CDR3 totals 14 residues. Per the germline V gene, CDR1 is LNHNV and CDR2 is YYDKDF (reference sequence). The germline V and J ends were trimmed by 5 bases and 3 bases, with 13 bases remaining between them. The DNA for the CDR3 is TGTGCCACCAGCTCGGCCCGGGGTTACACTGAAGCTTTCTTT. Translation: CATSSARGYTEAFF.

As DNA, the CDR3 is TGTGCCAGCAGTTTGACTAGCGGATCGCAAGAGACCCAGTACTTC. The encoded protein is CASSLTSGSQETQYF. V gene TRBV6-5 combines with J gene TRBJ2-5; 9 bases fit TRBD2. With 4 bases clipped from V and 2 bases from J, the junction kept 5 bases outside the gene matches. The germline V gene has CDR1 MNHEY and CDR2 SVGAGI. This CDR3 region has 15 residues.

J is TRBJ1-4 and V is TRBV7-9, with a possible D match to TRBD1 (6 bases). Trimming took off 4 bases at V and 7 bases at J, with 13 bases between the two ends. This CDR3 is built from 14 residues. CDR1 is SEHNR and CDR2 is FQNEAQ in the germline V gene (reference sequence). This CDR3 is CASSSGRTVEKLFF. CDR3 DNA: TGTGCCAGCAGCTCAGGGCGGACAGTTGAAAAACTGTTTTTT.

V and J are TRBV21-1 and TRBJ2-1; the table calls TRBD2, which could not be checked here. TRBV21-1 is marked as a pseudogene. This CDR3 is 15 amino acids long. The CDR3 nucleotides read TGTGCCAGCAGCAAACACAGTCTAGCGGTCAATGAGCAGTTCTTC. The encoded protein is CASSKHSLAVNEQFF.

The gene calls are TRBV20-1 and TRBJ2-5; unclear D gene. The germline V gene encodes CDR1 DFQATT and CDR2 SNEGSKA (reference sequence). CDR3 length equals 11 residues. V gave up 5 bases and J gave up 0 bases, with 4 bases separating them. The CDR3, as DNA: TGCAGTGCTCTGTACCAAGAGACCCAGTACTTC. It yields the protein CSALYQETQYF.

J is TRBJ2-3 and V is TRBV7-9, with 8 bases that match TRBD2. The germline gives CDR1 SEHNR, CDR2 FQNEAQ (reference sequence). With V trimmed by 1 base and J by 3 bases, 6 bases remained unmatched. The CDR3 runs 16 residues. The CDR3 DNA is TGTGCCAGCAGCTTAGGGTCGAGCGGGAGTACAGATACGCAGTATTTT. Protein sequence: CASSLGSSGSTDTQYF.

This clone was counted between two and nine times. This chain uses TRBV5-1 with TRBJ1-1; D remains unclear. CDR1 and CDR2 (germline): SGHRS, YFSETQ. The CDR3 contains 16 residues. Between the trimmed V and J ends, which lost 1 base and 4 bases, there was a span of 17 bases. The CDR3 region is CASSLFRYGEITEAFF. CDR3 in DNA: TGCGCCAGCAGCTTGTTTCGTTACGGGGAAATCACTGAAGCTTTCTTT.

The genes are TRBV7-3 and TRBJ2-5, with 7 bases identical to TRBD2. After removal of 2 bases from V and 5 bases from J, the junction contained 8 bases not matched to a gene. Germline loops: CDR1 SGHTA, CDR2 FQGTGA. The CDR3 is made up of 15 amino acids. In DNA, the CDR3 is TGTGCCAGCAGCTTACTCGGGAGGATCGTTGAGACCCAGTACTTC. Amino acid sequence: CASSLLGRIVETQYF.

The rearrangement uses TRBV7-8 and TRBJ2-7; D gene unclear. Per germline, CDR1 SGHVS and CDR2 FQNEAQ. The CDR3 contains 15 residues. V lost 0 bases and J 2 bases, leaving 11 bases between the germline ends. CDR3 in DNA: TGTGCCAGCAGCTTAGCGGCCGAACCCACCTACGAGCAGTACTTC. Amino acids: CASSLAAEPTYEQYF. Drawing the rest from reference TRBV7-8 and TRBJ2-7, the complete variable domain is GAGVSQSPRYKVAKRGQDVALRCDPISGHVSLFWYQQALGQGPEFLTYFQNEAQLDKSGLPSDRFFAERPEGSVSTLKIQRTQQEDSAVYLCASSLAAEPTYEQYFGPGTRLTVT.

The CDR3 is CASSVLGLAGDEQFF. As DNA, the CDR3 is TGTGCCAGCAGTGTCCTAGGACTAGCGGGGGATGAGCAGTTCTTC. The rearrangement uses TRBV27 and TRBJ2-1; 13 nucleotides match TRBD2. Germline CDR1 and CDR2: MNHEY and SMNVEV (reference sequence). The CDR3 length is 15 residues. V lost 5 bases and J lost 8; bases outside the gene matches: 6.

Here the CDR3 DNA reads TGTGCCTGGAGTTGGGTGGCGGGAGTAGGAGAGACCCAGTACTTC. It is translated as CAWSWVAGVGETQYF. The chain links TRBV30 to TRBJ2-5; 7 bases agree with TRBD2. The CDR3 has 15 amino acids. The germline V gene has CDR1 GTSNPN and CDR2 SVGIG (reference sequence). J gave up 4 bases and V 2 bases, and 10 bases lay outside the gene matches.

V gene TRBV7-6 combines with J gene TRBJ2-1, with 10 bases identical to TRBD2. Germline CDR1 is SGHVS and CDR2 is FNYEAQ. The CDR3 is made up of 16 amino acids. Trimming took 8 bases from V and 6 from J; bases not matched to a gene: 13. CDR3 sequence reads: CASRSGMSGRANEQFF. For the CDR3, the DNA is TGTGCCAGCCGGTCGGGGATGAGCGGGAGGGCCAATGAGCAGTTCTTC. The full variable domain, its missing parts supplied by reference TRBV7-6 and TRBJ2-1, is GAGVSQSPRYKVTKRGQDVALRCDPISGHVSLYWYRQALGQGPEFLTYFNYEAQQDKSGLPNDRFSAERPEGSISTLTIQRTEQRDSAMYRCASRSGMSGRANEQFFGPGTRLTVL.

The rearrangement links TRBV9 to TRBJ1-2; D remains unclear. The CDR3 extends over 12 amino acids. Looked up from germline, CDR1 is SGDLS and CDR2 is YYNGEE. Trimming stripped 5 bases from V and 2 bases from J, with 7 bases between. CDR3 region: CASRRQNYGYTF. CDR3 nucleotides: TGTGCCAGCAGAAGACAAAACTATGGCTACACCTTC.

The CDR3 protein is CASRYGSSSGSAYTQYF. In DNA, the CDR3 is TGTGCCAGCAGGTACGGTTCGTCGAGCGGGAGTGCGTATACGCAGTATTTT. The chain links TRBV28 to TRBJ2-3, with 8 bases fitting TRBD2. The CDR3 has 17 amino acids. Germline V gene sequence: CDR1 MDHEN, CDR2 SYDVKM. J lost 7 bases, V lost 6 bases, and 18 bases had no gene match.

This sequence joins TRBV24-1 and TRBJ1-4; tentatively, D is TRBD1 (6 bases). The V and J ends lost 8 bases and 5 bases respectively, with 14 bases between them. The CDR3 covers 14 residues. Germline V gives CDR1 KGHDR, CDR2 SFDVKD. Here the CDR3 reads CATIRGGGNEKLFF. CDR3 DNA sequence: TGTGCCACCATCCGAGGGGGAGGGAATGAAAAACTGTTTTTT.

J is TRBJ1-4 and V is TRBV28; TRBD1 matches 9 bases. With V trimmed by 3 bases and J by 7 bases, 9 bases remained unmatched. Germline V lookup: CDR1 MDHEN, CDR2 SYDVKM. CDR3 size: 16 residues. The CDR3 region is CASSFPQTGGIEKLFF. The CDR3 DNA reads as TGTGCCAGCAGTTTTCCCCAAACAGGGGGCATTGAAAAACTGTTTTTT.

This chain connects TRBV9 to TRBJ2-1, with 9 bases lining up with TRBD2. V lost 5 bases, J lost 4 bases, and 4 bases stayed unmatched. This CDR3 region has 14 residues. The germline V gene has CDR1 SGDLS and CDR2 YYNGEE. This CDR3 is CASRPGLAYNEQFF. The CDR3 bases are TGTGCCAGCAGGCCGGGACTAGCTTACAATGAGCAGTTCTTC.

This rearrangement joins TRBV7-2 to TRBJ2-4; 9 bases align to TRBD2. CDR1 is SGHTA, CDR2 FQGNSA, per germline. The CDR3 extends over 15 amino acids. With V trimmed by 4 bases and J by 14 bases, 15 bases remained unmatched. In DNA, the CDR3 is TGTGCCAGCAGCTCGGGAACTTATAGCGGGAGACCTAAGTACTTC. As protein: CASSSGTYSGRPKYF. Combining the CDR3 with reference TRBV7-2 and TRBJ2-4 gives the whole variable domain GAGVSQSPSNKVTEKGKDVELRCDPISGHTALYWYRQSLGQGLEFLIYFQGNSAPDKSGLPSDRFSAERTGGSVSTLTIQRTQQEDSAVYLCASSSGTYSGRPKYFGAGTRLSVL.

The genes are TRBV7-2 and TRBJ2-3; the D gene is possibly TRBD2 (6 bases). This CDR3 is built from 16 residues. Germline V gene data show CDR1 as SGHTA and CDR2 as FQGNSA. V lost 3 bases and J 6 bases, leaving 19 bases between the germline ends. The CDR3 DNA sequence: TGTGCCAGCAGCTTGGGGGGTGGCCCCCGGCTGGATACGCAGTATTTT. This translates into CASSLGGGPRLDTQYF.

The CDR3 DNA is TGTGCCAGTAGTTTAGCGGGAGTTTCGGAGACCCAGTACTTC. Translated: CASSLAGVSETQYF. The rearrangement joins TRBV19 to TRBJ2-5, with 9 nucleotides matching TRBD2. The trim removed 5 bases at V and 5 bases at J, leaving 6 bases unmatched. Germline V lookup: CDR1 LNHDA, CDR2 SQIVND (reference sequence). This CDR3 has 14 residues.

This sequence joins TRBV4-2 and TRBJ2-5; 13 bases map to TRBD2. V was pared by 4 bases and J by 4 bases, with 3 bases of the junction left unmatched. The CDR3 length is 15 residues. In germline, CDR1 is LGHNA, CDR2 YNFKEQ. CDR3 nucleotide sequence: TGTGCCAGCAGCCTAGGACTAGCGGGAGCAGAGACCCAGTACTTC. This translates into CASSLGLAGAETQYF.

The CDR3 here is CASSQGNSVKYF. CDR3 DNA: TGTGCCAGCAGCCAAGGAAACTCTGTAAAGTACTTC. The chain combines TRBV3-1 (or the pseudogene TRBV3-2) with TRBJ2-7; D uncertain. This CDR3 comprises 12 residues. Deletions cut 1 base from V and 11 bases from J, with 12 bases between. Germline lookup yields CDR1 LGHDT and CDR2 YNNKEL (reference sequence).

The chain combines TRBV28 with TRBJ1-6; the D is unclear. The CDR3 runs to 16 residues. V lost 4 bases to trimming and J lost 8 bases, with 18 bases between them. Germline loops: CDR1 MDHEN, CDR2 SYDVKM. The CDR3 nucleotides read TGTGCCAGCAGTTCCCCTTGGCCTCTCGAGGATTCACCCCTCCACTTT. It specifies CASSSPWPLEDSPLHF.

The chain carries TRBV15 and TRBJ2-3; 7 bases map to TRBD1. The CDR3 loop spans 15 amino acids. Germline CDR1 is LNHNV and CDR2 is YYDKDF (reference sequence). Trimming took 3 bases from V and 3 from J; bases not matched to a gene: 6. CDR3 sequence (DNA): TGTGCCACCAGCAGGAGGACAGGAAAAACAGATACGCAGTATTTT. Protein: CATSRRTGKTDTQYF.

The rearrangement uses TRBV28 and TRBJ2-7; D is uncertain. V shed 10 bases and J shed 2 bases, with 15 bases lying between them. The V gene's germline CDR1 is MDHEN and CDR2 SYDVKM. There are 13 residues in the CDR3. CDR3 protein: CATHRLGAYEQYF. CDR3 sequence (DNA): TGTGCCACCCACCGCCTTGGAGCCTACGAGCAGTACTTC.

The genes are TRBV27 and TRBJ2-7; 8 bases are a match to TRBD2. With V trimmed by 7 bases and J by 5 bases, 10 bases remained unmatched. This CDR3 is built from 14 residues. CDR1 MNHEY and CDR2 SMNVEV come from the germline V gene (reference sequence). CDR3 nucleotides: TGTGCCAGCAAGTCAAGCGGGAGCCCCCACGAGCAGTACTTC. Its protein is CASKSSGSPHEQYF.